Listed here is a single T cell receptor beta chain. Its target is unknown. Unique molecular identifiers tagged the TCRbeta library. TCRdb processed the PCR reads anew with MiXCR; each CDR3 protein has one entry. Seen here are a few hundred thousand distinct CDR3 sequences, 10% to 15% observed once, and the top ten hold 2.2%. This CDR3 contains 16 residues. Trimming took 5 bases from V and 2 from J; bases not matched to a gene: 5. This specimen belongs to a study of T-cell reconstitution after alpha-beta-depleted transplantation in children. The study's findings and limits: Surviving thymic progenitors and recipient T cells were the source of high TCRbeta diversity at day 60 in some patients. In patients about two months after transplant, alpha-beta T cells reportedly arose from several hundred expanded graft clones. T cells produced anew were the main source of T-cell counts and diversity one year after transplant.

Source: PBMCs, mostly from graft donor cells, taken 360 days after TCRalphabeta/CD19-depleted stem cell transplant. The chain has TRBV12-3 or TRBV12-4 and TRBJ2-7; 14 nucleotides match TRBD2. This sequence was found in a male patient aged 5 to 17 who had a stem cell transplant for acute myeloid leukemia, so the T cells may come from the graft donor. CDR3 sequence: CASSRGTSGGPYEQYF. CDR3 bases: TGTGCCAGCAGTCGCGGGACTAGCGGGGGCCCCTACGAGCAGTACTTC.